This T cell receptor beta chain was recovered during a study of OX40 agonist ivuxolimab in advanced cancers. Study in general: Ivuxolimab, an agonist antibody against OX40 (CD134), was given to patients. Cancers in dose escalation were hepatocellular, melanoma, renal cell and head and neck. The dose-escalation cohort was roughly 83% male, with a mean age of 60 years, ranging about 23 to 79.

The germline V and J ends were trimmed by 0 bases and 4 bases, with 15 bases remaining between them. The CDR3 is 16 amino acids. In germline, CDR1 is LGHNA, CDR2 YSLEER. Profiling relied on immunoSEQ multiplex PCR, and the TCRdb table lists in-frame clones only, not all of them. The profile shows about 55,000 clones, roughly 81% of them singletons. Here the sequenced sample was CD4+ or CD8+ T cells sorted from blood, taken in a trial of the OX40 agonist ivuxolimab. V gene TRBV4-3 combines with J gene TRBJ1-2; the D is unclear. The clonotype comes from an adult with an advanced solid tumor such as melanoma, head and neck, liver or kidney cancer. This CDR3 reads CASSQERWDGGYGYTF. The CDR3 DNA reads TGCGCCAGCAGCCAAGAAAGGTGGGATGGCGGCTATGGCTACACCTTC.